The present entry profiles one TCR beta chain with its context. Its antigen is still unknown. The CDR3 is made up of 19 amino acids. The germline V gene has CDR1 LNHDA and CDR2 SQIVND (reference sequence). These data originate in a study of CXCR3-negative and CXCR3-positive naive CD8 T cells. Whole-study results and caveats: Similar levels of surface CD5 were seen between naive subsets; TCR strength was inferred from TRB CDR3 properties. Diversity in memory CD8+ cells fell much lower than the comparably high levels seen in both naive subsets. Against CXCR3-negative naive cells, CXCR3-positive naive cells showed more hydrophobic TRB CDR3s. The level of CXCR3 expression partially decreased after cryopreservation; the majority of assays used fresh PBMCs.

All TRB cDNA libraries came from 5' RACE performed with UMI labels. From its re-call of the 5' RACE reads, TCRdb lists each CDR3 protein once, without DNA. The repertoire shows about 110,000 distinct CDR3 sequences; the top ten hold more than 0.3%. CD45RO-CCR7+CD27+CD95- cells counted as naive CD8+ T cells. This TCR was recovered from a human donor in good health. Some clones in this sample may be carry-over from other donors' samples. The rearrangement joins TRBV19 to TRBJ1-5; TCRdb indicates TRBD1, and absent DNA this call remains unverified. Sequencing was performed on naive CXCR3+ CD8+ T cells from blood. Subset indicated: CD45RO-CCR7+CD27+CD95- naive CD8+ T cells expressing CXCR3 (TNR3+). The CDR3 sequence is CASSTGTERAVYSNQPQHF. Supplemented by reference TRBV19 and TRBJ1-5, the full variable domain reads DGGITQSPKYLFRKEGQNVTLSCEQNLNHDAMYWYRQDPGQGLRLIYYSQIVNDFQKGDIAEGYSVSREKKESFPLTVTSAQKNPTAFYLCASSTGTERAVYSNQPQHFGDGTRLSIL.